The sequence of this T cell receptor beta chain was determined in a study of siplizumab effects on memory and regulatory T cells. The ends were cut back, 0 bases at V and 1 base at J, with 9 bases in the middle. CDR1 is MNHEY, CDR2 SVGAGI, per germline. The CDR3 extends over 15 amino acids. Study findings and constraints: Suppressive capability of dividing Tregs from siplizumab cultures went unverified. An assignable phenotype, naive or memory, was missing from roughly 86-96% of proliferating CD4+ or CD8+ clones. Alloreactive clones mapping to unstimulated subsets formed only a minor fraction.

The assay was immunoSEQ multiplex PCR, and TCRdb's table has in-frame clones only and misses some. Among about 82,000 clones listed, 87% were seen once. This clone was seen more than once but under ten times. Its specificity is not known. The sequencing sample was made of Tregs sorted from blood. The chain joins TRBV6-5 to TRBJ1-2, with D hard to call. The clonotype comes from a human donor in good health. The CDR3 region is CASSYSGTLNYGYTF. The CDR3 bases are TGTGCCAGCAGTTACTCGGGCACCCTTAACTATGGCTACACCTTC.